This is a list of T cell receptor beta chains from one sample in a study of T-cell memory formation after mild COVID-19. TCRdb itself ran the 5' RACE reads through MiXCR, one entry per CDR3 protein. Of about 340,000 distinct CDR3 sequences in the sample, 10% to 15% were seen once. The specimen sequenced was PBMCs or a T cell subset sorted from them (not recorded which). These receptors originate from a man younger than 30 who had mild COVID-19 (a few samples of this study predate the infection). Cell type and time point are not known. The CDR3 runs from the conserved cysteine through the conserved F or W. The D gene is left open where the match is weak. Not all rows give a size; the values are once, few, many and, for expanded clones, a class.

TRBV16	.	TRBJ2-3	once	17	TGTGCCAGCAGCCAATTACCCAAGTCCCCCTCCACAGATACGCAGTATTTT	CASSQLPKSPSTDTQYF
TRBV3-1	.	TRBJ2-1	many	12	TGTGCCAGCAGCCAAGTAGGCGGTGAGCAGTTCTTC	CASSQVGGEQFF
TRBV20-1	TRBD1	TRBJ1-5	once	14	TGCAGTGCAAGGAGGGGACAGGGCGTCCAGCCCCAGCATTTT	CSARRGQGVQPQHF
TRBV27	.	TRBJ2-7	.	15	TGTGCCAGCAGTTTGGGGGGGGCGAAGGCCTACGAGCAGTACTTC	CASSLGGAKAYEQYF
TRBV7-2	.	TRBJ2-7	few	14	TGTGCCAGCAGCTTAAGCGGGACAAGCGGCGAGCAGTACTTC	CASSLSGTSGEQYF
TRBV5-1	.	TRBJ2-1	many	16	TGCGCCAGCAGCTTGGCCGAGCAGGGTCGAGCCAATGAGCAGTTCTTC	CASSLAEQGRANEQFF
TRBV15	.	TRBJ2-7	.	11	TGTGCCACCAGCAAGGGACACGAGCAGTACTTC	CATSKGHEQYF
TRBV4-3	.	TRBJ2-5	many	17	TGCGCCAGCAGCCAAGACGGAGGACGGACGGTCCGGGAGACCCAGTACTTC	CASSQDGGRTVRETQYF
TRBV6-5	TRBD1	TRBJ2-5	few	14	TGTGCCAGCAGTGAAGACAGGGGGCAAGAGACCCAGTACTTC	CASSEDRGQETQYF
TRBV15	TRBD2	TRBJ2-1	.	15	TGTGCCACCAGCAGAGAAGCGGGGGCCTACAATGAGCAGTTCTTC	CATSREAGAYNEQFF
TRBV12-3/TRBV12-4	.	TRBJ2-1	.	13	TGTGCCAGTACTAACCGGGTCAACAATGAGCAGTTCTTC	CASTNRVNNEQFF
TRBV4-1	.	TRBJ1-1	.	15	TGCGCCAGCAGCTTCCGCGGGAATCTGAACACTGAAGCTTTCTTT	CASSFRGNLNTEAFF
TRBV7-2	.	TRBJ2-3	.	17	TGTGCCAGCAGCAAGACGGAGGGGGCGCGTCGCACAGATACGCAGTATTTT	CASSKTEGARRTDTQYF
TRBV6-5	TRBD2	TRBJ2-2	.	17	TGTGCCAGCAGCCGGACTAGCGGGGGGGCATGGGCCGGGGAGCTGTTTTTT	CASSRTSGGAWAGELFF
TRBV10-3	.	TRBJ2-3	.	16	TGTGCCATCAGCGGCGGCAGGACAGTAATCGGCGGGACGCAGTATTTT	CAISGGRTVIGGTQYF
TRBV5-5	.	TRBJ1-2	.	13	TGTGCCAGCAGCCTGCAGCTCCAGGGAGGCTACACCTTC	CASSLQLQGGYTF
TRBV20-1	.	TRBJ1-2	few	11	TGCAGTGTCAAGGAGTTCTATGGCTACACCTTC	CSVKEFYGYTF
TRBV9	.	TRBJ1-2	.	13	TGTGCCAGCAGCGTAGATACTAACTATGGCTACACCTTC	CASSVDTNYGYTF
TRBV12-3/TRBV12-4	.	TRBJ2-3	.	14	TGTGCCAGCAGACAGAGGGGGGTGGGAGATACGCAGTATTTT	CASRQRGVGDTQYF
TRBV7-9	.	TRBJ2-1	.	12	TGTGCCAGCAGCCATGGCCGTCATGAGCAGTTCTTC	CASSHGRHEQFF
TRBV4-3	.	TRBJ2-5	.	13	TGCGCCAGCAGCCAAGGGGCCGGGGAGACCCATTACTTC	CASSQGAGETHYF
TRBV12-3/TRBV12-4	TRBD1	TRBJ2-3	few	14	TGTGCCAGCAGGGACAGGGCTAGCACAGATACGCAGTATTTT	CASRDRASTDTQYF
TRBV10-3	.	TRBJ1-1	.	14	TGTGCCATCAGTCCAAACAGCTACGGGTCCGAAGCTTTCTTT	CAISPNSYGSEAFF
TRBV5-1	TRBD1	TRBJ1-2	.	13	TGCGCCAGCAGCCTCTCCGGGACAGATGGCTACACCTTC	CASSLSGTDGYTF